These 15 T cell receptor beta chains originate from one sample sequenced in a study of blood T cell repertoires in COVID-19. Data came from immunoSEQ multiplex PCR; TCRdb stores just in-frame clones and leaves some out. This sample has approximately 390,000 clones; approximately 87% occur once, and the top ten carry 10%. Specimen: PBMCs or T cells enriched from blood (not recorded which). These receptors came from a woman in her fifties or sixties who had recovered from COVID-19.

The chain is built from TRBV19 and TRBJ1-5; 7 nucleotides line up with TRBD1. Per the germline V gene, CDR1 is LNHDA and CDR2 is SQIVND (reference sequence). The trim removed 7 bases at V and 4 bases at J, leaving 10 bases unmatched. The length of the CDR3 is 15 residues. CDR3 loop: CASTLQGPENQPQHF. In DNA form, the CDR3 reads TGTGCCAGTACCTTACAGGGGCCCGAAAATCAGCCCCAGCATTTT.

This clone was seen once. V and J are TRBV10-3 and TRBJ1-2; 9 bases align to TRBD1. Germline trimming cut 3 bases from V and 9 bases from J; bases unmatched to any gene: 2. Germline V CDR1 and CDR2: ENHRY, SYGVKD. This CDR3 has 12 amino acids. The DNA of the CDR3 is TGTGCCATCAGTGACGGACAGGGGCGCTACACCTTC. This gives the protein CAISDGQGRYTF.

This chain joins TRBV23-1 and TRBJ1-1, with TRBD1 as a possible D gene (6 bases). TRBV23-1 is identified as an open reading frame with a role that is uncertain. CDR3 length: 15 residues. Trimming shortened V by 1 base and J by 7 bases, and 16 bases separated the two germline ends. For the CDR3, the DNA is TGCGCCAGCAGTCAATGGCCTCCCAGGGGAATTGAAGCTTTCTTT. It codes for CASSQWPPRGIEAFF.

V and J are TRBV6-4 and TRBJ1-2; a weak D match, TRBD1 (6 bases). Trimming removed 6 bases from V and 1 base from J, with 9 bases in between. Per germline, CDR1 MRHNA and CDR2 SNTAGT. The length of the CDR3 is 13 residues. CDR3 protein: CASSKDSNYGYTF. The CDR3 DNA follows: TGTGCCAGCAGCAAGGACAGTAACTATGGCTACACCTTC.

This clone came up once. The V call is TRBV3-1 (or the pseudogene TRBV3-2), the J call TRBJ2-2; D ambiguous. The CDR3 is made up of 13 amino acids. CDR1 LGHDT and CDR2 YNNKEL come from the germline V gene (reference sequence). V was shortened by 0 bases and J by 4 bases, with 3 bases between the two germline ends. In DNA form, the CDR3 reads TGTGCCAGCAGCCAAGATATCACCGGGGAGCTGTTTTTT. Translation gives CASSQDITGELFF.

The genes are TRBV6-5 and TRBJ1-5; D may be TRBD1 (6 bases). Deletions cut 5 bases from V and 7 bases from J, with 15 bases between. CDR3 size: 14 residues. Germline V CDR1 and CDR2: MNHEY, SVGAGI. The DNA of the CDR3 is TGTGCCAGCAGTAACTTACAGGGCGGGCAGCCCCAGCATTTT. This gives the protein CASSNLQGGQPQHF.

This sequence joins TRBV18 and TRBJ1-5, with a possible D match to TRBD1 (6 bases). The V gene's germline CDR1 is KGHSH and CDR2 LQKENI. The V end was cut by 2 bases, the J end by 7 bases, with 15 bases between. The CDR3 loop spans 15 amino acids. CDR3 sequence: CASSPAPGVGQPQHF. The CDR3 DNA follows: TGTGCCAGCTCACCAGCCCCAGGGGTTGGACAGCCCCAGCATTTT.

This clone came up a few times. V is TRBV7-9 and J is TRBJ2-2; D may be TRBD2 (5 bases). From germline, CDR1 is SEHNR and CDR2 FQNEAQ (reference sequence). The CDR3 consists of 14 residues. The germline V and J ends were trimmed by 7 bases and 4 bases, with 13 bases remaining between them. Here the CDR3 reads CASIFGSGTGELFF. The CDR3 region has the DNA TGTGCCAGCATTTTTGGGAGCGGCACCGGGGAGCTGTTTTTT.

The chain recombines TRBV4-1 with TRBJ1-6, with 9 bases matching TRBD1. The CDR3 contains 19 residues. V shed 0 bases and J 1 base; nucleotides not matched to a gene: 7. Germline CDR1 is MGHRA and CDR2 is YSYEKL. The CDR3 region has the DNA TGCGCCAGCAGCCAAGATATCGGGGACAGGGTTTCCTATAATTCACCCCTCCACTTT. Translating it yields CASSQDIGDRVSYNSPLHF.

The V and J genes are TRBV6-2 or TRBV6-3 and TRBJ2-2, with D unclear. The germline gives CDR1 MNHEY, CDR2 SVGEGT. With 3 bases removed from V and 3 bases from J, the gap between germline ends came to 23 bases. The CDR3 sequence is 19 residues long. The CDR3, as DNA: TGTGCCAGCAGTTATTCCCCCTTTCGGTCCACCCGGGACACCGGGGAGCTGTTTTTT. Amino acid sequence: CASSYSPFRSTRDTGELFF.

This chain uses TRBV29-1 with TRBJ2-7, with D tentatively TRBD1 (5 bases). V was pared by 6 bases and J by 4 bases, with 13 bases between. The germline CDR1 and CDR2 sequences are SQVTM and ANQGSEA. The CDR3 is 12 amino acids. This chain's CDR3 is CSVRERGYEQYF. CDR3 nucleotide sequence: TGCAGCGTGAGAGAAAGGGGTTACGAGCAGTACTTC.

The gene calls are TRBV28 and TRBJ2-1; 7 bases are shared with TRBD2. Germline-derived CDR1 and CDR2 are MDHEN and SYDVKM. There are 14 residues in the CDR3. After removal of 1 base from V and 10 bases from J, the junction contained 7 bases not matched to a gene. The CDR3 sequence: CASSLFSGRKEQFF. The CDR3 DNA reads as TGTGCCAGCAGTTTATTTAGCGGGCGTAAGGAGCAGTTCTTC.

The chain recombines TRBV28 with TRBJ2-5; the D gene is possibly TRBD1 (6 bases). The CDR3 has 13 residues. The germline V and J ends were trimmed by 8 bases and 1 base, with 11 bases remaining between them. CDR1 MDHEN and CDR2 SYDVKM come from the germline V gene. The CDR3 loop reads CASQGPTQETQYF. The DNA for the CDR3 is TGTGCCAGCCAGGGGCCTACCCAAGAGACCCAGTACTTC.

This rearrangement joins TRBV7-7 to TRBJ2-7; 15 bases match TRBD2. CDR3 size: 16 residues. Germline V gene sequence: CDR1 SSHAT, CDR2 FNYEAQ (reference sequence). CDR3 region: CARWGLAGGHSYEQYF. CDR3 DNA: TGTGCTAGATGGGGACTAGCGGGAGGACACTCCTACGAGCAGTACTTC.

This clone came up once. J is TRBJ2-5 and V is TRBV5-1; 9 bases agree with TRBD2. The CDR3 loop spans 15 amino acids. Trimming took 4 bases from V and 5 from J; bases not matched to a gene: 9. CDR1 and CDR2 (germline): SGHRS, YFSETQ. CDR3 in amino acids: CASSPLAGGYETQYF. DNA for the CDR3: TGCGCCAGCAGCCCGCTGGCGGGGGGGTATGAGACCCAGTACTTC.